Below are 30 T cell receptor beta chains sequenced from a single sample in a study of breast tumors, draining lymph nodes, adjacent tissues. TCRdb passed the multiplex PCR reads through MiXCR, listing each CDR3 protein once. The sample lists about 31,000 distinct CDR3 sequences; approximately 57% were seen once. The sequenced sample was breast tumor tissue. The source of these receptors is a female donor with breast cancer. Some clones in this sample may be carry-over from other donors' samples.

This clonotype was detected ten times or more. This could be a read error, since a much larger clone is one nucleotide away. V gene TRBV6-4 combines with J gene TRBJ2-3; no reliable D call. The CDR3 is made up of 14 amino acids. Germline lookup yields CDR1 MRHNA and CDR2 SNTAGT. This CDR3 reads CASSHSTSTDTQYF. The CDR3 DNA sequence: TGTGCCAGCAGTCACTCGACTAGCACAGATACGCAGTATTTT.

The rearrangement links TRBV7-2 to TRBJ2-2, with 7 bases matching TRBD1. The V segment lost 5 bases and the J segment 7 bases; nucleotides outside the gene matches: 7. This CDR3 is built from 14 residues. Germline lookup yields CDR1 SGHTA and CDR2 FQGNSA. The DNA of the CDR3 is TGTGCCAGCAGCCAACAGGGGTATAGCGGGGAGCTGTTTTTT. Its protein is CASSQQGYSGELFF.

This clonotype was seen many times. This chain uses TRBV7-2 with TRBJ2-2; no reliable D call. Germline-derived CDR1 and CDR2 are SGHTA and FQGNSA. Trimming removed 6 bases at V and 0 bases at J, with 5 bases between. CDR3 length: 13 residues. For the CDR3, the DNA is TGTGCCAGCAGGGAAACGAACACCGGGGAGCTGTTTTTT. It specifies CASRETNTGELFF.

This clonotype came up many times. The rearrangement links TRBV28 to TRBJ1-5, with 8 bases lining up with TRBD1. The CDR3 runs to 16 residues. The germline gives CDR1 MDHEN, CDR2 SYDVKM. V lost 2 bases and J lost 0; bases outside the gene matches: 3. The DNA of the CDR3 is TGTGCCAGCAGTTTAGGGACAGGCTATAGCAATCAGCCCCAGCATTTT. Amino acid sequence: CASSLGTGYSNQPQHF.

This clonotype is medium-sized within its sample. CDR3 bases: TGCAGTGCTAGATCCCCCTTAAGCTCCTACGAGCAGTACTTC. It is translated as CSARSPLSSYEQYF. The chain has TRBV20-1 and TRBJ2-7; D uncertain. Germline lookup yields CDR1 DFQATT and CDR2 SNEGSKA (reference sequence). The CDR3 has 14 amino acids. V was cut by 2 bases and J by 0 bases, with 11 bases left in between.

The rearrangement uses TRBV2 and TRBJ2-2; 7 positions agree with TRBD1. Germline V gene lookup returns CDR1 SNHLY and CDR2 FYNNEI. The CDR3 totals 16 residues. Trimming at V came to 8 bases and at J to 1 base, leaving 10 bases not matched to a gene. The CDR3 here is CASQSGRQGNTGELFF. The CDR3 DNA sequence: TGTGCCAGCCAAAGTGGGAGACAGGGGAACACCGGGGAGCTGTTTTTT.

The CDR3 region is CSAAGTSRTYEQYF. As DNA, the CDR3 is TGCAGTGCTGCCGGGACTAGCAGGACCTACGAGCAGTACTTC. The genes are TRBV20-1 and TRBJ2-7, with TRBD2 matching over 9 bases. Trimming cost V 5 bases and J 2 bases; bases outside gene matches: 7. Germline V gives CDR1 DFQATT, CDR2 SNEGSKA (reference sequence). The CDR3 loop spans 14 amino acids.

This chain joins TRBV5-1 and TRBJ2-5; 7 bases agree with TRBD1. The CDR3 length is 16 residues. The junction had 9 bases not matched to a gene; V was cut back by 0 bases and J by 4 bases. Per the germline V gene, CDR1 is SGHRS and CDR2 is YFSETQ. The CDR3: CASSLDPQGVGETQYF. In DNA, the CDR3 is TGCGCCAGCAGCTTGGACCCGCAGGGGGTAGGAGAGACCCAGTACTTC.

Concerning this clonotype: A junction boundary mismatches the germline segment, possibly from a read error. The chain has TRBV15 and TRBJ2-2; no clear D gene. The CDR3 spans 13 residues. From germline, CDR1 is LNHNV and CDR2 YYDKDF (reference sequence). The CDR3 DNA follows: TGTGCCACCAACAGAGAAAACGCCGGGGAGCTGTTTTTT. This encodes CATNRENAGELFF.

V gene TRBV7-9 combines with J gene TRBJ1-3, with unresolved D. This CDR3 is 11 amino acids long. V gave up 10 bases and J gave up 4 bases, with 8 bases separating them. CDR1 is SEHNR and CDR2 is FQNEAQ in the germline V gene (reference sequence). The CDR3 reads CATLQGNTIYF. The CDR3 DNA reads TGTGCCACCTTGCAGGGAAACACCATATATTTT.

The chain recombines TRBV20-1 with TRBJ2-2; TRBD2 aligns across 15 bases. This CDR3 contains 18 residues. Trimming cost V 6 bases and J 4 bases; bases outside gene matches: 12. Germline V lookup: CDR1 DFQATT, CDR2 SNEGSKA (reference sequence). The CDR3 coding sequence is TGCAGTGCGTCAGCGGGACTAGCGGGAGGTGGCGGCACCGGGGAGCTGTTTTTT. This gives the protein CSASAGLAGGGGTGELFF.

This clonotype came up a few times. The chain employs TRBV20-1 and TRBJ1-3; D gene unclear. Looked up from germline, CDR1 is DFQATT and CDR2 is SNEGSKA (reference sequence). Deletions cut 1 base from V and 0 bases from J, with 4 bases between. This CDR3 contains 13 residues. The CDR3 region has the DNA TGCAGTGCTAGAGCCAACTCTGGAAACACCATATATTTT. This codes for CSARANSGNTIYF.

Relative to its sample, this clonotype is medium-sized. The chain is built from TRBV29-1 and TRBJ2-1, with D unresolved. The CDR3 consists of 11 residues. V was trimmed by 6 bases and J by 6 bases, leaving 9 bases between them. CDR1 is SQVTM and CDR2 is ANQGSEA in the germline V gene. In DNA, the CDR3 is TGCAGCGTCGCAGTCTCCAATGAGCAGTTCTTC. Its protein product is CSVAVSNEQFF.

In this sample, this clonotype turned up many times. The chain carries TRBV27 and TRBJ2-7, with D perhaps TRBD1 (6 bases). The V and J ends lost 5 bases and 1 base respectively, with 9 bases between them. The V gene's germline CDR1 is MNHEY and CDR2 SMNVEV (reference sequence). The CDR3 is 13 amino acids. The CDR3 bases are TGTGCCAGCAGTACAGGGACGTCCTACGAGCAGTACTTC. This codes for CASSTGTSYEQYF.

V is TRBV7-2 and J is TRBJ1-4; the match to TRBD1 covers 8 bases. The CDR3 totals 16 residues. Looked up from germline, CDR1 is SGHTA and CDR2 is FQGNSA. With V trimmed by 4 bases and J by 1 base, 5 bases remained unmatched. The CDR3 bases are TGTGCCAGCAGCTCCCCAGGGGGCGAAACTAATGAAAAACTGTTTTTT. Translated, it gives CASSSPGGETNEKLFF.

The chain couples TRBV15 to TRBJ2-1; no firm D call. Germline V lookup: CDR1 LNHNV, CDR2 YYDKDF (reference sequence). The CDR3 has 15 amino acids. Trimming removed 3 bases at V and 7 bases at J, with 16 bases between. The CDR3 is CATSSLDPARNEQFF. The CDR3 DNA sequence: TGTGCCACCAGCAGCTTGGATCCCGCGAGGAATGAGCAGTTCTTC.

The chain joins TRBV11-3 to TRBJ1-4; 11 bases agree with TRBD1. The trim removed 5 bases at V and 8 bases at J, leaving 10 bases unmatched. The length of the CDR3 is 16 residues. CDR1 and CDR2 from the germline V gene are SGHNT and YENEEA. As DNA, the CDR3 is TGTGCCAGCAGCCGACCTTTGGACAGGGGGCGGGAAAAACTGTTTTTT. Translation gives CASSRPLDRGREKLFF.

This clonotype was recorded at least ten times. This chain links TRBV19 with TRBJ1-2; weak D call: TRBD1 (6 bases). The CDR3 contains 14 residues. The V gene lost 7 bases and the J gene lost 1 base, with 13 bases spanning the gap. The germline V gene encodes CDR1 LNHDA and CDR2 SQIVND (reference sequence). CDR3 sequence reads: CASNADSYNYGYTF. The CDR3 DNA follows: TGTGCCAGTAACGCGGACAGCTATAACTATGGCTACACCTTC.

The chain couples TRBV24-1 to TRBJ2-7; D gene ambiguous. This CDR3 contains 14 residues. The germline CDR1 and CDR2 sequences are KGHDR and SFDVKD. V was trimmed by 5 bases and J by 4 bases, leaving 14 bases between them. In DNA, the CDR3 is TGTGCCACCAGTGCGAGAGGCGGCGGTTACGAGCAGTACTTC. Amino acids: CATSARGGGYEQYF.

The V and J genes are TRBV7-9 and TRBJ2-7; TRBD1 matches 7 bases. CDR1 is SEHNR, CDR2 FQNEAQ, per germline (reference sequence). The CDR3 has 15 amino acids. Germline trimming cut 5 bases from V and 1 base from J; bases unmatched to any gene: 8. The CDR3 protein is CASSATGANSYEQYF. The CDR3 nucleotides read TGTGCCAGCAGCGCAACAGGGGCTAATTCCTACGAGCAGTACTTC.

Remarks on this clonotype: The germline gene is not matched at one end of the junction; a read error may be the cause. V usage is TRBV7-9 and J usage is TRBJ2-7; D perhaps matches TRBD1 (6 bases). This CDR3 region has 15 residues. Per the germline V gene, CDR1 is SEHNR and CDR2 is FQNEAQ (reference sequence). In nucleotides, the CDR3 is TGCGCCAGCAGCCAAGGAGTCGGGACATATTACGAGCAGTACTTC. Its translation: CASSQGVGTYYEQYF.

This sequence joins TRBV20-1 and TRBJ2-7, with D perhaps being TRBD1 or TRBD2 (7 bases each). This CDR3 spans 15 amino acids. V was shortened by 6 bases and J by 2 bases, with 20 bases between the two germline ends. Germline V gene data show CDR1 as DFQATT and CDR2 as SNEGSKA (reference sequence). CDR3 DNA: TGCAGTGCCAGCACCAGGGGGGGGTACCCCTACGAGCAGTACTTC. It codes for CSASTRGGYPYEQYF.

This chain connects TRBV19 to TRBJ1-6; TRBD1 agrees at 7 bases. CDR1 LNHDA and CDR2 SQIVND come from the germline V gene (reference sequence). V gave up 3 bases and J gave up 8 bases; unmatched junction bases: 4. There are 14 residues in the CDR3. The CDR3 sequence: CASSIQGGDSPLHF. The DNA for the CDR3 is TGTGCCAGTAGTATCCAAGGGGGCGATTCACCCCTCCACTTT.

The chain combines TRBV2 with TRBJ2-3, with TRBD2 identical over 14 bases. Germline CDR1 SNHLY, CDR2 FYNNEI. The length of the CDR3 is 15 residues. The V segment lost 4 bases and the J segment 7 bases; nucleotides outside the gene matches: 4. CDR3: CASSGTSGGRYTQYF. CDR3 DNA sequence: TGTGCCAGCAGTGGGACTAGCGGGGGGAGATATACGCAGTATTTT.

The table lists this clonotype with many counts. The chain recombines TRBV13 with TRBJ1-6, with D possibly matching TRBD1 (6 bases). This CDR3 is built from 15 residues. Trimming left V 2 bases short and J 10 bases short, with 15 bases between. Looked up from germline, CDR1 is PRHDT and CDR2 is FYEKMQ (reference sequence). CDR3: CASSLRGGVSSPLHF. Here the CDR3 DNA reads TGTGCCAGCAGCTTAAGGGGGGGGGTCTCCTCACCCCTCCACTTT.

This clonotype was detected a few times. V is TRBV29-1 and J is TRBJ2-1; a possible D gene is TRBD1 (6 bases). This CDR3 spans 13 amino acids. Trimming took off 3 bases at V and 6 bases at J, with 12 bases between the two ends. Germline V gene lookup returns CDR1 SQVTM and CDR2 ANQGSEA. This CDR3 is CSVDVGAGNEQFF. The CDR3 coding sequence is TGCAGCGTTGACGTGGGGGCAGGCAATGAGCAGTTCTTC.

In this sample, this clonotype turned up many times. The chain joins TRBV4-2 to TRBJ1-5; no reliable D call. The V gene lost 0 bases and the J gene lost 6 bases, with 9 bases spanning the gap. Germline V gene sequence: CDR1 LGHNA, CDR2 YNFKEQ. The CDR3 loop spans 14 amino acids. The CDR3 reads CASSQDPGSQPQHF. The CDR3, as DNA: TGTGCCAGCAGCCAAGACCCGGGAAGTCAGCCCCAGCATTTT.

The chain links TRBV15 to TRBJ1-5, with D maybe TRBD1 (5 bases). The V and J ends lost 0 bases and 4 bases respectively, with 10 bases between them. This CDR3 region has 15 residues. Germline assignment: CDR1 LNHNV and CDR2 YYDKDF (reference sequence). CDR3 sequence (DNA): TGTGCCACCAGCAGAGATGGGGCAGAGAATCAGCCCCAGCATTTT. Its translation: CATSRDGAENQPQHF.

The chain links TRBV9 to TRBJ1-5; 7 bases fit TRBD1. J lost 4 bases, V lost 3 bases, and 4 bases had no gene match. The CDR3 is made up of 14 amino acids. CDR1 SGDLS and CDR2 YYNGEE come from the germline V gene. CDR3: CASSEGTENQPQHF. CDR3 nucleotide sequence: TGTGCCAGCAGCGAAGGGACAGAGAATCAGCCCCAGCATTTT.

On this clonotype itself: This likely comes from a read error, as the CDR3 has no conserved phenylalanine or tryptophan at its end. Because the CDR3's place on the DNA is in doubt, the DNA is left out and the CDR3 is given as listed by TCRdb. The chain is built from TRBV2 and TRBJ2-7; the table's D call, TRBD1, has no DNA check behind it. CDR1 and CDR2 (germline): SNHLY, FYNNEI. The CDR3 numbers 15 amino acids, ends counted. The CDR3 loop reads CASSEGGSRQGTQCL.